Shown below are 14 T cell receptor beta chains from a single sample sequenced in a study of radiation and T cells in renal cell carcinoma. The treatment denotes: treatment-naive control, cytoreductive nephrectomy. Some clones are missing from TCRdb's copy, which holds only in-frame ones; the method was immunoSEQ multiplex PCR. The sample records fewer than 25,000 clones, under 65% being singletons. Sequenced here: tumor tissue, sampled from a patient whose treatment was nephrectomy without radiotherapy. These receptor sequences come from a human donor with renal cell carcinoma.

The chain combines TRBV29-1 with TRBJ2-5; D is unresolved. The ends were cut back, 7 bases at V and 5 bases at J, with 14 bases in the middle. The CDR3 spans 12 residues. Germline V CDR1 and CDR2: SQVTM, ANQGSEA. The DNA for the CDR3 is TGCAGCGCCGCTGACCTCCCGGAGACCCAGTACTTC. It is translated as CSAADLPETQYF.

The genes are TRBV5-8 and TRBJ2-7; no firm D call. This CDR3 has 12 amino acids. V was shortened by 0 bases and J by 7 bases, with 8 bases between the two germline ends. The germline gives CDR1 SGHTS, CDR2 YDEGEE. CDR3 residues: CASSLDIREQYF. CDR3 nucleotides: TGTGCCAGCAGCTTGGACATTCGGGAGCAGTACTTC.

This clone was seen just once. The rearrangement uses TRBV7-2 and TRBJ2-7, with D possibly TRBD2 on 5 matching bases. CDR1 and CDR2 from the germline V gene are SGHTA and FQGNSA. The CDR3 has 15 residues. With 5 bases removed from V and 0 bases from J, the gap between germline ends came to 14 bases. DNA for the CDR3: TGTGCCAGCAGCAGACGGGGATCAAGCTCCTACGAGCAGTACTTC. Protein sequence: CASSRRGSSSYEQYF.

This clone was picked up a small number of times. The chain uses TRBV30 and TRBJ1-5; 12 bases are a match to TRBD1. Per germline, CDR1 GTSNPN and CDR2 SVGIG (reference sequence). Unmatched junction bases numbered 6, after V lost 0 bases and J lost 6 bases. The CDR3 has 16 residues. The CDR3 here is CAWSVRGTGGAQPQHF. CDR3 sequence (DNA): TGTGCCTGGAGTGTACGGGGGACAGGGGGCGCTCAGCCCCAGCATTTT.

This clone was picked up a small number of times. CDR3: CASSYISTGLYGYTF. In DNA form, the CDR3 reads TGTGCCAGCAGTTACATTTCGACAGGGCTCTATGGCTACACCTTC. The chain employs TRBV6-5 and TRBJ1-2; 7 nucleotides line up with TRBD1. The germline V gene has CDR1 MNHEY and CDR2 SVGAGI. There are 15 residues in the CDR3. V lost 2 bases to trimming and J lost 4 bases; unmatched junction nucleotides: 7.

The chain has TRBV7-8 and TRBJ1-2; 9 bases are a match to TRBD1. Germline V gene sequence: CDR1 SGHVS, CDR2 FQNEAQ. The V segment lost 5 bases and the J segment 3 bases; nucleotides outside the gene matches: 4. The CDR3 is 14 residues long. CDR3 sequence: CASSHRDRDYGYTF. In DNA, the CDR3 is TGTGCCAGCAGCCACCGGGACAGGGACTATGGCTACACCTTC.

The count of this clone is one. The genes are TRBV30 and TRBJ1-1, with D tentatively TRBD1 (5 bases). The CDR3 extends over 15 amino acids. Germline CDR1 GTSNPN, CDR2 SVGIG (reference sequence). V lost 0 bases to trimming and J lost 1 base, with 12 bases between them. The CDR3 is CAWSVRVQGNTEAFF. The DNA for the CDR3 is TGTGCCTGGAGTGTGAGGGTTCAGGGGAACACTGAAGCTTTCTTT. The full variable domain, its missing parts supplied by reference TRBV30 and TRBJ1-1, is SQTIHQWPATLVQPVGSPLSLECTVEGTSNPNLYWYRQAAGRGLQLLFYSVGIGQISSEVPQNLSASRPQDRQFILSSKKLLLSDSGFYLCAWSVRVQGNTEAFFGQGTRLTVV.

This clone was picked up a small number of times. The chain recombines TRBV6-4 with TRBJ1-5; no firm D call. CDR3 length equals 19 residues. CDR1 and CDR2 (germline): MRHNA, SNTAGT. V was clipped by 2 bases and J by 7 bases, with 27 bases between them. The CDR3 sequence is CASSDPSSAVGRSGQPQHF. The DNA for the CDR3 is TGTGCCAGCAGTGACCCAAGTTCGGCAGTGGGCAGGTCCGGGCAGCCCCAGCATTTT.

In its sample, this clone was seen once. V usage is TRBV7-2 and J usage is TRBJ1-1; D not resolved. The CDR3 totals 13 residues. From germline, CDR1 is SGHTA and CDR2 FQGNSA. The V end lost 0 bases, the J end lost 11 bases, and 13 bases lay between the germline ends. The CDR3: CASSLALTGMAFF. The CDR3 DNA reads as TGTGCCAGCAGCTTAGCGCTAACGGGAATGGCTTTCTTT.

The V call is TRBV7-2, the J call TRBJ2-7, with D unclear. The CDR3 spans 15 residues. Per germline, CDR1 SGHTA and CDR2 FQGNSA. The V end lost 4 bases, the J end lost 0 bases, and 13 bases lay between the germline ends. The CDR3 loop is CASSSPRFSSYEQYF. DNA for the CDR3: TGTGCCAGCAGCTCCCCGCGGTTCAGCTCCTACGAGCAGTACTTC.

The V call is TRBV19, the J call TRBJ2-5; TRBD2 aligns across 9 bases. The germline V gene encodes CDR1 LNHDA and CDR2 SQIVND (reference sequence). This CDR3 has 14 residues. After removal of 8 bases from V and 6 bases from J, the junction contained 10 bases not matched to a gene. DNA of the CDR3: TGTGCCAGTTCCCTCAGCGGGGGGACGAAGACCCAGTACTTC. Translated, it gives CASSLSGGTKTQYF.

This clone was observed a handful of times. The chain uses TRBV7-9 and TRBJ1-2, with a weak D call TRBD1 (6 bases). Germline values: CDR1 SEHNR, CDR2 FQNEAQ (reference sequence). CDR3 length equals 14 residues. V was cut by 3 bases and J by 8 bases, with 16 bases left in between. CDR3 sequence (DNA): TGTGCCAGCAGCTTTGTCGGGGGCGCGTCCGGCTACACCTTC. This translates into CASSFVGGASGYTF. Filled out from reference TRBV7-9 and TRBJ1-2, the complete variable domain reads DTGVSQNPRHKITKRGQNVTFRCDPISEHNRLYWYRQTLGQGPEFLTYFQNEAQLEKSRLLSDRFSAERPKGSFSTLEIQRTEQGDSAMYLCASSFVGGASGYTFGSGTRLTVV.

The chain carries TRBV30 and TRBJ1-4; no definite D call. The CDR3 totals 13 residues. Trimming removed 7 bases from V and 4 bases from J, with 13 bases in between. Germline CDR1 is GTSNPN and CDR2 is SVGIG (reference sequence). The DNA for the CDR3 is TGTGCCTATCGGGCAGCAAATAATGAAAAACTGTTTTTT. Translated: CAYRAANNEKLFF.

This clone has just a few counts. The V call is TRBV11-2, the J call TRBJ1-1, with D possibly matching TRBD1 (6 bases). Germline V lookup: CDR1 SGHAT, CDR2 FQNNGV. The CDR3 sequence is 14 residues long. V shed 4 bases and J shed 5 bases, with 14 bases lying between them. The CDR3 protein is CASSSTGFRTEAFF. DNA for the CDR3: TGTGCCAGCAGCTCAACAGGGTTCCGAACTGAAGCTTTCTTT.